The 10 T cell receptor beta chains presented below share a single source sample, sequenced in a study of blood T cells in healthy people across ages. A second PCR, run for about 7 to 12 cycles, used a sample-barcoded 5' primer plus a J-beta primer mix. TCRdb reprocessed the 5' RACE reads via MiXCR and lists one record per CDR3 protein. The table lists about 650,000 distinct CDR3 sequences, roughly 32% of them singletons. The sample comprised blood. These receptors all come from a woman aged 80 or over in good health.

This clonotype was detected only a few times. The chain employs TRBV3-1 and TRBJ1-1; D gene ambiguous. V was pared by 0 bases and J by 0 bases, with 20 bases between. CDR3 length: 19 amino acids. CDR1 is LGHDT, CDR2 YNNKEL, per germline (reference sequence). CDR3 protein: CASSQDPRHGQRMNTEAFF. The CDR3 DNA is TGTGCCAGCAGCCAAGATCCAAGGCACGGTCAAAGAATGAACACTGAAGCTTTCTTT.

Ten or more counts support this clonotype. The rearrangement uses TRBV5-1 and TRBJ1-2; weak D call: TRBD1 (6 bases). The CDR3 consists of 13 residues. From germline, CDR1 is SGHRS and CDR2 YFSETQ. Deletions cut 7 bases from V and 8 bases from J, with 18 bases between. The CDR3: CASGERPGVGYTF. CDR3 bases: TGCGCCAGCGGTGAACGGCCAGGGGTAGGCTACACCTTC. The full variable domain, with the rest looked up from reference TRBV5-1 and TRBJ1-2, is KAGVTQTPRYLIKTRGQQVTLSCSPISGHRSVSWYQQTPGQGLQFLFEYFSETQRNKGNFPGRFSGRQFSNSRSEMNVSTLELGDSALYLCASGERPGVGYTFGSGTRLTVV.

V is TRBV30 and J is TRBJ1-5; TRBD1 agrees at 10 bases. Trimming took 0 bases from V and 3 from J; bases not matched to a gene: 8. Looked up from germline, CDR1 is GTSNPN and CDR2 is SVGIG (reference sequence). The CDR3 has 17 amino acids. CDR3: CAWSVSGTGVANQPQHF. The CDR3 DNA reads TGTGCCTGGAGTGTATCAGGGACAGGGGTTGCCAATCAGCCCCAGCATTTT.

Regarding this clonotype: It may be a read error: a sequence one base away is much more abundant. V gene TRBV12-3 or TRBV12-4 combines with J gene TRBJ2-5; D perhaps matches TRBD2 (6 bases). This CDR3 has 15 residues. In nucleotides, the CDR3 is TGTGCCAGCAGGCCCTCCGGAGGGCACCAAGAGACCCAGCACTTC. Protein sequence: CASRPSGGHQETQHF.

This chain links TRBV30 with TRBJ1-2, with 8 bases that match TRBD1. The germline gives CDR1 GTSNPN, CDR2 SVGIG (reference sequence). The V and J ends lost 5 bases and 8 bases, in that order; junction bases with no gene match: 10. This CDR3 is 13 amino acids long. The CDR3 bases are TGTGCCTGGGGGACAGGAGGCCTCGCGGGCTACACCTTC. Residues: CAWGTGGLAGYTF.

For this clonotype: A much larger clone differs by one base, so this may be a read error. The chain has TRBV6-2 or TRBV6-3 and TRBJ1-2, with D perhaps TRBD1 (6 bases). Germline lookup yields CDR1 MNHEY and CDR2 SVGEGT. This CDR3 contains 14 residues. The CDR3 DNA sequence: TGTGCCAGCAGTTTCTTAACAGGGTACTATGGCTTCACCTTC. Amino acid sequence: CASSFLTGYYGFTF.

There are many counts of this clonotype. This sequence joins TRBV6-2 or TRBV6-3 and TRBJ2-1; a possible D gene is TRBD1 (5 bases). The CDR3 extends over 16 amino acids. V gave up 0 bases and J gave up 5 bases, with 14 bases separating them. Germline CDR1 MNHEY, CDR2 SVGEGT. The CDR3 coding sequence is TGTGCCAGCAGTTACTCGCCGGGCGCAGGGAACAATGAGCAGTTCTTC. Encoded protein: CASSYSPGAGNNEQFF.

As for this clonotype: Sequence at one end of the junction differs from germline and may be a read error. The genes are TRBV28 and TRBJ2-1; 10 bases are shared with TRBD2. From germline, CDR1 is MDHEN and CDR2 SYDVKM. This CDR3 region has 16 residues. The chain's CDR3 is CAGSFPGLARGNEQFF. CDR3 in DNA: TGTGCCGGCAGTTTTCCGGGACTAGCGAGGGGTAATGAGCAGTTCTTC. The full variable domain, completed using reference TRBV28 and TRBJ2-1, is DVKVTQSSRYLVKRTGEKVFLECVQDMDHENMFWYRQDPGLGLRLIYFSYDVKMKEKGDIPEGYSVSREKKERFSLILESASTNQTSMYLCAGSFPGLARGNEQFFGPGTRLTVL.

This chain uses TRBV20-1 with TRBJ2-7, with D maybe TRBD1 (6 bases). Germline loops: CDR1 DFQATT, CDR2 SNEGSKA (reference sequence). The V end was cut by 3 bases, the J end by 4 bases, with 16 bases between. The CDR3 is 14 residues long. DNA of the CDR3: TGCAGTGCTAGCCGGTCCAGGGGCACTTACGAGCAGTACTTC. Protein: CSASRSRGTYEQYF.

This clonotype was detected ten times or more. V usage is TRBV5-6 and J usage is TRBJ1-4; maybe TRBD1 (6 bases). This CDR3 has 15 residues. Trimming left V 4 bases short and J 8 bases short, with 18 bases between. The germline V gene has CDR1 SGHDT and CDR2 YYEEEE. CDR3 loop: CASSQIQGRREKLFF. CDR3 in DNA: TGTGCCAGCAGCCAGATACAGGGAAGACGCGAAAAACTGTTTTTT.